This T cell receptor (beta chain) was recorded in a study of chemoradiotherapy in HPV16-positive cancers. Study-wide findings and caveats: For HPV16-positive patients, expanding HPV-responsive T cells associated with longer recurrence-free survival.

The CDR3 has 15 residues. Germline V CDR1 and CDR2: LNHNV, YYDKDF (reference sequence). V dropped 0 bases and J dropped 7; count of bases not matched to a gene: 6. Measured with immunoSEQ multiplex PCR; TCRdb has only the in-frame clones, and not every one. This table has approximately 3,200 clones, 80% to 90% appearing once. Remarks on this clone: Its antigen is as yet unknown.

The sample in question was tumor tissue, obtained from a patient who underwent chemoradiotherapy. The chain is built from TRBV15 and TRBJ1-1; 9 bases match TRBD1. The receptor's source is a human donor with HPV-associated anogenital cancer. CDR3 nucleotides: TGTGCCACCAGCAGAGAACGGACAGGGGAACATGAAGCTTTCTTT. The encoded protein is CATSRERTGEHEAFF.